The TCR beta chain described here comes from a study of CD8 T cells in ankylosing spondylitis. Overall study findings and caveats: Disease-linked clones reportedly showed significant enrichment in matched ankylosing spondylitis synovial fluid.

This clonotype was observed many times. Antigen: not known. Quantitative 5'-RACE was performed with molecular barcodes, and it yielded the TCR beta libraries. Each CDR3 protein gets one entry after TCRdb re-called the 5' RACE reads with MiXCR. The sample yields roughly 250,000 distinct CDR3 sequences, about 9.1% seen once. J lost 6 bases, V lost 5 bases, and 14 bases had no gene match. The CDR3 spans 15 residues. CDR1 is DFQATT and CDR2 is SNEGSKA in the germline V gene (reference sequence). This TCR derives from a male donor with ankylosing spondylitis or in good health (not recorded which). Specimen: blood, either unsorted or a sorted T cell fraction (not recorded which). The V call is TRBV20-1, the J call TRBJ1-1; the match to TRBD1 covers 8 bases. In DNA form, the CDR3 reads TGCAGTGCTTGGACCAGACAGGGGAGTCAAGCTGAAGCTTTCTTT. It yields the protein CSAWTRQGSQAEAFF.